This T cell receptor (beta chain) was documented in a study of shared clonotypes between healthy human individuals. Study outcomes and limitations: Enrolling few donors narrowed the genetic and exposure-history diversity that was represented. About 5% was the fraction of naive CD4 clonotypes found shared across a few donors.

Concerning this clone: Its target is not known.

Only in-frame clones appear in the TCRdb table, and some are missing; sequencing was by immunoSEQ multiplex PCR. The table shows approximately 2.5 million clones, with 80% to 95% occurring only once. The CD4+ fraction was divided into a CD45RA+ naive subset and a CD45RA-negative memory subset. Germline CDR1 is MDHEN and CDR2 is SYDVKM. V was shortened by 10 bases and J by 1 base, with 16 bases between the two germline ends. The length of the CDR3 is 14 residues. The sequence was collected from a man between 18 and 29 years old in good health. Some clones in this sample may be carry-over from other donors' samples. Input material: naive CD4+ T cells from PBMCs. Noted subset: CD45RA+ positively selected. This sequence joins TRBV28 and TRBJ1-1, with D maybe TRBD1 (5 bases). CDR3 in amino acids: CAILGGSWNTEAFF. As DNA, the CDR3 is TGTGCCATATTGGGGGGGAGTTGGAACACTGAAGCTTTCTTT.